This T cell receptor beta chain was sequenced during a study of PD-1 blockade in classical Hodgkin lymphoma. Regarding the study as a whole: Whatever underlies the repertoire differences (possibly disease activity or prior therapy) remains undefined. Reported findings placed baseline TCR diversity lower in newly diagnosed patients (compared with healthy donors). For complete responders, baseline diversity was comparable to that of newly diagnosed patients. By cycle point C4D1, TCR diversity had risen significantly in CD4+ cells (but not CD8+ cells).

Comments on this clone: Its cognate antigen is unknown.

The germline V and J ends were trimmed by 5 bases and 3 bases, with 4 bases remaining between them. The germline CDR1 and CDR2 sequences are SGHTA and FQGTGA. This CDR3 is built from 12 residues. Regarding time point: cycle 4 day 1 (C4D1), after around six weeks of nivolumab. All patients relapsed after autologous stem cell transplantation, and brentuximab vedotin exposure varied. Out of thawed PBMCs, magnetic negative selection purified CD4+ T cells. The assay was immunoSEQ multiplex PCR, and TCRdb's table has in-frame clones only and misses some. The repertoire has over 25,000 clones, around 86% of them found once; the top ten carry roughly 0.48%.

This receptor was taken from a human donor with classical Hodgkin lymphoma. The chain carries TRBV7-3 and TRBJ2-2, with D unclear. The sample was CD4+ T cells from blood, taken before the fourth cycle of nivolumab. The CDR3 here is CASSRYTGELFF. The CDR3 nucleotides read TGTGCCAGCAGCAGATACACCGGGGAGCTGTTTTTT.